The 25 T cell receptor beta chains given below trace back to one sample, sequenced in a study of T-cell reconstitution after alpha-beta-depleted transplantation in children. The TCRbeta library was prepared with unique molecular identifiers. Using its own MiXCR run on the PCR reads, TCRdb lists one record per CDR3 protein. The sample records 450,000 to 600,000 distinct CDR3 sequences, roughly 13% being singletons. Source: PBMCs, mostly from graft donor cells, taken 360 days after TCRalphabeta/CD19-depleted stem cell transplant. Receptors originate from a male patient aged 10 to 17 who had a stem cell transplant for acute myeloid leukemia, so the T cells may come from the graft donor.

This clonotype was recorded at least ten times. The J gene is TRBJ2-7, the V gene TRBV6-2 or TRBV6-3, with TRBD2 matching 11 bases. V was clipped by 6 bases and J by 2 bases; unmatched bases: 6. In germline, CDR1 is MNHEY, CDR2 SVGEGT. This CDR3 contains 15 residues. The CDR3 protein is CASSPRGLAAYEQYF. CDR3 in DNA: TGTGCCAGCAGCCCTCGGGGACTAGCGGCCTACGAGCAGTACTTC.

This sequence joins TRBV6-2 or TRBV6-3 and TRBJ2-7; TRBD1 might be the D (7 bases). The germline V gene has CDR1 MNHEY and CDR2 SVGEGT. Trimming pared 5 bases from V and 4 bases from J, leaving 18 bases between. This CDR3 spans 15 amino acids. CDR3 loop: CASSNPIRGVYEQYF. CDR3 coding DNA: TGTGCCAGCAGTAACCCAATCAGGGGGGTATACGAGCAGTACTTC.

The chain joins TRBV12-5 to TRBJ2-1, with 10 bases matching TRBD2. The CDR3 is 21 amino acids. CDR1 LGHNT and CDR2 FRNRAP come from the germline V gene. With V trimmed by 3 bases and J by 6 bases, 23 bases remained unmatched. For the CDR3, the DNA is TGTGCTAGTGGTTTAGGGTTTATCGTCGAGGCTAGCGGGAGCCTTAGCAATGAGCAGTTCTTC. Its protein product is CASGLGFIVEASGSLSNEQFF.

This clonotype came up a few times. The genes are TRBV20-1 and TRBJ2-2; perhaps TRBD2 as D (6 bases). The CDR3 consists of 18 residues. Germline V lookup: CDR1 DFQATT, CDR2 SNEGSKA (reference sequence). V was shortened by 4 bases and J by 4 bases, with 25 bases between the two germline ends. The CDR3 DNA sequence: TGCAGTGCTACTGAAGTCCGGTCGGGAGCGTTGAGCACCGGGGAGCTGTTTTTT. Its translation: CSATEVRSGALSTGELFF.

The chain couples TRBV30 to TRBJ2-7, with a weak D call TRBD2 (5 bases). CDR1 is GTSNPN, CDR2 SVGIG, per germline (reference sequence). The CDR3 is 15 residues long. Deletions cut 4 bases from V and 2 bases from J, with 18 bases between. CDR3 in DNA: TGTGCCTGGAACTCGGGAAGCTATGGGACCTACGAGCAGTACTTC. This codes for CAWNSGSYGTYEQYF.

The V call is TRBV24-1, the J call TRBJ2-3; 9 positions agree with TRBD1. CDR1 KGHDR and CDR2 SFDVKD come from the germline V gene. This CDR3 has 17 residues. V shed 3 bases and J 2 bases; nucleotides not matched to a gene: 8. This CDR3 reads CATSDKGTGPFTDTQYF. The CDR3 DNA reads TGTGCCACCAGTGATAAAGGGACAGGGCCTTTCACAGATACGCAGTATTTT.

The sample holds a few counts of this clonotype. The chain carries TRBV7-9 and TRBJ1-1, with TRBD1 as a possible D gene (5 bases). Looked up from germline, CDR1 is SEHNR and CDR2 is FQNEAQ (reference sequence). The CDR3 runs to 15 residues. V was pared by 6 bases and J by 0 bases, with 14 bases between. The CDR3: CASSSEPRVNTEAFF. CDR3 sequence (DNA): TGTGCCAGCAGTTCCGAACCCAGGGTGAACACTGAAGCTTTCTTT.

This clonotype was seen only a few times. The rearrangement links TRBV5-1 to TRBJ2-1, with 10 bases identical to TRBD2. The CDR3 has 16 amino acids. The V and J ends lost 4 bases and 6 bases, in that order; junction bases with no gene match: 10. The germline gives CDR1 SGHRS, CDR2 YFSETQ. CDR3 amino acids: CASSGKGTSVTNEQFF. The CDR3 coding sequence is TGCGCCAGCAGCGGGAAGGGGACTAGCGTTACCAATGAGCAGTTCTTC.

Ten or more counts support this clonotype. This chain links TRBV7-9 with TRBJ2-5; D is unclear. Trimming shortened V by 3 bases and J by 8 bases, and 13 bases separated the two germline ends. Per the germline V gene, CDR1 is SEHNR and CDR2 is FQNEAQ (reference sequence). There are 13 residues in the CDR3. CDR3 residues: CASSFPGLPTQYF. In DNA form, the CDR3 reads TGTGCCAGCAGCTTCCCCGGCTTACCTACCCAGTACTTC.

This clonotype occurred many times. The rearrangement uses TRBV20-1 and TRBJ2-7; weak D call: TRBD2 (6 bases). The germline V gene has CDR1 DFQATT and CDR2 SNEGSKA (reference sequence). The CDR3 runs to 13 residues. With 5 bases removed from V and 3 bases from J, the gap between germline ends came to 14 bases. CDR3 sequence reads: CSAAPGVLYEQYF. CDR3 DNA: TGCAGTGCTGCCCCGGGGGTTCTCTACGAGCAGTACTTC.

J is TRBJ2-1 and V is TRBV29-1; D perhaps matches TRBD1 (6 bases). Germline V gene sequence: CDR1 SQVTM, CDR2 ANQGSEA. The CDR3 has 13 residues. V was clipped by 3 bases and J by 7 bases, with 13 bases between them. The CDR3 nucleotides read TGCAGCGTTGAGCGTCCAGGGGCTAATGAGCAGTTCTTC. Its translation: CSVERPGANEQFF.

The chain employs TRBV13 and TRBJ2-7; maybe TRBD1 (6 bases). V was clipped by 5 bases and J by 2 bases, with 16 bases between them. This CDR3 is 15 amino acids long. Germline values: CDR1 PRHDT, CDR2 FYEKMQ (reference sequence). This CDR3 reads CASSPSGQFPYEQYF. CDR3 DNA: TGTGCCAGCAGCCCATCCGGACAGTTCCCCTACGAGCAGTACTTC.

V and J are TRBV4-3 and TRBJ2-3; no definite D call. This CDR3 has 14 residues. Deletions cut 4 bases from V and 2 bases from J, with 10 bases between. Per germline, CDR1 LGHNA and CDR2 YSLEER. CDR3 nucleotides: TGCGCCAGCAGCCTTTTAACTAACACAGATACGCAGTATTTT. The encoded protein is CASSLLTNTDTQYF.

At least ten counts were recorded for this clonotype. The genes are TRBV29-1 and TRBJ2-5, with D unresolved. The CDR3 is made up of 13 amino acids. V lost 1 base to trimming and J lost 1 base, with 7 bases between them. Germline V CDR1 and CDR2: SQVTM, ANQGSEA. CDR3 residues: CSVEGRFQETQYF. The DNA of the CDR3 is TGCAGCGTTGAAGGACGGTTCCAAGAGACCCAGTACTTC.

This chain joins TRBV20-1 and TRBJ2-1; 15 bases map to TRBD2. Germline CDR1 is DFQATT and CDR2 is SNEGSKA (reference sequence). CDR3 size: 17 residues. J gave up 7 bases and V 6 bases, and 13 bases lay outside the gene matches. The CDR3 spells CSAPGTSGRTAANEQFF. The CDR3 DNA is TGCAGTGCCCCCGGGACTAGCGGGAGGACGGCTGCGAATGAGCAGTTCTTC.

This clonotype was counted many times. The rearrangement joins TRBV9 to TRBJ2-4, with D perhaps matching TRBD1 (6 bases). This CDR3 has 16 residues. V lost 4 bases to trimming and J lost 0 bases, with 14 bases between them. CDR1 is SGDLS and CDR2 is YYNGEE in the germline V gene. CDR3 sequence reads: CASSPRQDLAKNIQYF. CDR3 DNA sequence: TGTGCCAGCAGCCCCCGACAGGACCTAGCCAAAAACATTCAGTACTTC.

This clonotype appeared a few times. The chain's CDR3 is CASSPHGGTSYEQYF. Written as DNA, the CDR3 is TGTGCCAGCAGTCCCCACGGGGGGACTTCCTACGAGCAGTACTTC. The chain joins TRBV12-3 or TRBV12-4 to TRBJ2-7; TRBD2 matches 7 bases. This CDR3 contains 15 residues. Trimming cost V 5 bases and J 1 base; bases outside gene matches: 8.

In its sample, this clonotype was seen a few times. The chain employs TRBV12-3 or TRBV12-4 and TRBJ1-5, with D perhaps matching TRBD1 (5 bases). The CDR3 is made up of 11 amino acids. V lost 6 bases and J lost 9, with 9 bases in between. Written as DNA, the CDR3 is TGTGCCAGCAGCATAAGGGGGCCCCAGCATTTT. Translation: CASSIRGPQHF.

V gene TRBV20-1 combines with J gene TRBJ2-7; 9 positions match TRBD1. CDR3 length equals 14 residues. V lost 1 base and J lost 6; bases outside the gene matches: 7. Germline loops: CDR1 DFQATT, CDR2 SNEGSKA (reference sequence). The CDR3 region has the DNA TGCAGTGCTAGAGGGGACAGGGCACATCGCGAGCAGTACTTC. This gives the protein CSARGDRAHREQYF.

The V gene is TRBV2, the J gene TRBJ2-5, with 7 bases fitting TRBD1. This CDR3 spans 16 amino acids. With V trimmed by 5 bases and J by 3 bases, 12 bases remained unmatched. CDR1 and CDR2 (germline): SNHLY, FYNNEI. The CDR3 is CASSRPLLTGKETQYF. CDR3 nucleotides: TGTGCCAGCAGTCGCCCACTTTTGACAGGGAAAGAGACCCAGTACTTC.

Remarks on this clonotype: This may arise from a read error, as a much more abundant clone is one base away. The genes are TRBV20-1 and TRBJ1-1, with a tentative D call TRBD1 (6 bases). V lost 3 bases, J lost 12 bases, and 11 bases lay in between. There are 10 residues in the CDR3. Per germline, CDR1 DFQATT and CDR2 SNEGSKA (reference sequence). Written as DNA, the CDR3 is TGCAGTGCTAGCGGAGGGGGAACTTTCTTT. Its protein is CSASGGGTFF.

This clonotype was observed many times. The chain combines TRBV20-1 with TRBJ2-1, with TRBD2 matching 8 bases. This CDR3 region has 14 residues. CDR1 DFQATT and CDR2 SNEGSKA come from the germline V gene (reference sequence). J gave up 3 bases and V 2 bases, and 3 bases lay outside the gene matches. CDR3 nucleotides: TGCAGTGCTAGAATAGCGGGGTTCTACAATGAGCAGTTCTTC. Amino acid sequence: CSARIAGFYNEQFF.

This rearrangement joins TRBV6-5 to TRBJ2-1, with 9 bases fitting TRBD2. The germline V gene has CDR1 MNHEY and CDR2 SVGAGI. V lost 2 bases and J lost 3; bases outside the gene matches: 8. CDR3 length equals 17 residues. The CDR3 DNA is TGTGCCAGCAGTTACAGGGTAGCGGGAGTGATCTACAATGAGCAGTTCTTC. Translated, it gives CASSYRVAGVIYNEQFF.

This clonotype showed up just a few times. This sequence joins TRBV7-9 and TRBJ2-7; D is unclear. The CDR3 length is 16 residues. Germline loops: CDR1 SEHNR, CDR2 FQNEAQ (reference sequence). V was pared by 2 bases and J by 0 bases, with 14 bases between. The CDR3 sequence is CASSLPKDGPSYEQYF. The CDR3 coding sequence is TGTGCCAGCAGCTTACCCAAGGACGGGCCCTCCTACGAGCAGTACTTC.

This clonotype was seen a few times. The J gene is TRBJ2-5, the V gene TRBV20-1; maybe TRBD2 (5 bases). The germline V gene has CDR1 DFQATT and CDR2 SNEGSKA (reference sequence). The length of the CDR3 is 12 residues. V was pared by 6 bases and J by 5 bases, with 13 bases between. The CDR3, as DNA: TGCAGTGCCCACAGCCCGGGGGAGACCCAGTACTTC. Translated, it gives CSAHSPGETQYF.